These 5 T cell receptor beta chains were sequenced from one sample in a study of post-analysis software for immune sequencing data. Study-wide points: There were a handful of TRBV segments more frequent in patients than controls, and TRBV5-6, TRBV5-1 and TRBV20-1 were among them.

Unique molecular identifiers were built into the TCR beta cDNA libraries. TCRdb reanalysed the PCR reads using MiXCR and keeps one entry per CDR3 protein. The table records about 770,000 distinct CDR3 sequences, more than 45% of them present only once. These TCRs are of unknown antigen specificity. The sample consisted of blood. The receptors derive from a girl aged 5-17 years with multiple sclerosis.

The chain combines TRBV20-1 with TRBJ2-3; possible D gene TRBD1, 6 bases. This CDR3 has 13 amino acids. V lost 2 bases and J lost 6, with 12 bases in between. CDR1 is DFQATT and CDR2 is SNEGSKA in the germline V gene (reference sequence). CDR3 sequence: CSARQGSRDTQYF. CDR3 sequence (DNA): TGCAGTGCTAGACAGGGGAGCCGCGATACGCAGTATTTT.

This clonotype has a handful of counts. The CDR3 region is CASRTRRYSLYGYTF. The CDR3 DNA reads TGTGCCAGCAGAACTCGGAGGTATAGCCTCTATGGCTACACCTTC. This chain joins TRBV5-6 and TRBJ1-2; no reliable D call. Between the trimmed V and J ends, which lost 5 bases and 4 bases, there was a span of 18 bases. The V gene's germline CDR1 is SGHDT and CDR2 YYEEEE. The CDR3 sequence is 15 residues long.

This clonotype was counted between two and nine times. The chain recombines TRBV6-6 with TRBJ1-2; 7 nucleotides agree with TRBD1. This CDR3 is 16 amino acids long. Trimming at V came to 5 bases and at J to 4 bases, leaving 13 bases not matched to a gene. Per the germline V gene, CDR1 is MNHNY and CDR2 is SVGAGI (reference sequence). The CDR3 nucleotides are TGTGCCAGCAGTCGACCGTCGACAGGGATTGTCTATGGCTACACCTTC. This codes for CASSRPSTGIVYGYTF.

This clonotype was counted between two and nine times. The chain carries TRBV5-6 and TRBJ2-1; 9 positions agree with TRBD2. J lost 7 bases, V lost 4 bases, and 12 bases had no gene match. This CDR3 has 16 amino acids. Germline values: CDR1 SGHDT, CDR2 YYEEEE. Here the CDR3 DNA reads TGTGCCAGCAGCCCCCGCGGGAGGGCCAACGGGAATGAGCAGTTCTTC. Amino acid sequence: CASSPRGRANGNEQFF.

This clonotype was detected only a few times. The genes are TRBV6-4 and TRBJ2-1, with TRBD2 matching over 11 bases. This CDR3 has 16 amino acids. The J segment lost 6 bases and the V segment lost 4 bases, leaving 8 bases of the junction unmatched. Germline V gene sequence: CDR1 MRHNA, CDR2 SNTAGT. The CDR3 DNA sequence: TGTGCCAGCAGTGTAGCGGGAGGGCCTTCCGGCAATGAGCAGTTCTTC. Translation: CASSVAGGPSGNEQFF.